The sequence of this T cell receptor (beta chain) was determined in a study of cytomegalovirus exposure and HLA in healthy donors (dated by TCRdb to between 2016 and 2019). About the investigation overall: An earlier analysis of several hundred of the donors reported approximately 260 Gb of sequence data and 100 million to 120 million unique TCR beta sequences obtained from approximately 180 million T cells. Roughly five DR-DQ haplotypes were handled as single units for association and clustering, since linkage in the cohort was strong. The T cell repertoires of some 670 subjects were profiled by immunosequencing and related to cytomegalovirus serostatus. In addition to the first cohort of around 670 subjects, a separate validation cohort of approximately 130 different subjects was used. An early release that covered approximately 600 HLA-typed donors contained approximately 300 gigabases of sequencing data and around 85 million unique TCR sequences. Of the 300 to 500 genotyped donors, less than 90% were placed in the genetic ancestry cluster associated with self-reported Caucasian donors. A later analysis re-examined previously published TCR beta repertoires from more than 600 donors and added high-resolution HLA genotyping to investigate patterns of TCR occurrence. Genome-wide SNP genotypes for about 65% of the 666 donors were used in a later genetic analysis, which treated that subset as a discovery cohort. Among 300 to 500 genotyped donors of the cohort, an average of around 250,000 unique TCR beta nucleotide sequences was sequenced per donor, of which roughly 18% were non-productive. Donor age, sex, ethnicity and CMV serostatus were collected together with the repertoire data. An earlier analysis of 500 to 650 of the donors applied high-throughput TCR beta sequencing to assess whether each TCR beta V gene segment acted as functional or pseudogenic. Typing coverage varied by locus: about 629-640 donors for A, B, C, DRB1 and DQB1; under 550 for DQA1; more than 600 for DPA1; more than 450 for DPB1. Rather than drawing on any new phenotypic data, the later analysis identified candidate immune exposures from TCR beta sequences and the way those sequences occurred across donors. All discovery cohort repertoires had been generated on a single sequencing platform. To predict cytomegalovirus infection status, the study brought together high-throughput TCR immunosequencing, statistical association of individual TCRs with disease status, and machine learning. The aim of the study was to test whether cataloging public T cell receptors could identify signatures of past pathogen exposure. Class I and class II HLA loci were covered by the typing at four-digit resolution.

Receptor libraries were prepared by the immunoSEQ multiplex PCR assay. For the multiplex PCR, a mixture combining 60 forward primers for TCR Vbeta segments and 13 reverse primers for TCR Jbeta segments was used. The CDR3 region of rearranged TCR beta genes was amplified from genomic DNA by a multiplex PCR assay. On the Illumina HiSeq System, the amplified TCR beta libraries were sequenced as 87-base-pair reads. In the paper's pipeline: A later analysis counted tens of millions of unique TCR beta chains across the 666 repertoires, and around 12 million of these chains were shared by at least two donors. To remove PCR and sequencing errors, raw reads were error-corrected and collapsed into unique sequences using a nearest-neighbor algorithm that merged closely related sequences. CDR3 sequences were aligned to IMGT reference sequences to assign V, D and J gene segments. Each retained sequence needed at least a six-nucleotide match to both a V gene segment and a J gene segment. A rearrangement was called productive if the CDR3 had no stop codons and remained in frame with V and J, and every other rearrangement was called non-productive. Following IMGT convention, CDR3 was defined as the stretch from the second conserved V-encoded cysteine up to the conserved J-encoded phenylalanine. In an earlier analysis of roughly 610 of the donors, sequences lacking an unambiguous match to a single V gene segment were excluded. In an earlier analysis of 587 of the donors, V segments were called functional above 56.7% productive rearrangements and were called segregating when the between-donor standard deviation exceeded 5%. A statistical classification framework was built to diagnose cytomegalovirus status from the catalog of TCR beta chain sequences. A later analysis assigned V and J genes by comparing TCR nucleotide sequences with IMGT/GENE-DB human TR gene sequences. A later analysis assigned CDR3 sequences and most-parsimonious VDJ recombination scenarios with the TCRdist pipeline. In a later analysis, each TCR beta chain was defined by its CDR3 amino acid sequence together with its V-gene family, and reads without a unique V-gene family were excluded. To address suspected cross-contamination and a sequencing artifact, a later analysis removed approximately 590 highly shared, low-generation-probability nucleotide sequences. In a later analysis, a clonal expansion index was calculated for each public chain from normalized within-repertoire ranks of inferred template counts. Generation probabilities in a later analysis came from a VDJ recombination model fitted to out-of-frame rearrangements, and those results were checked against IGoR. A later analysis scored TCR-TCR, TCR-HLA and TCR-CMV co-occurrence with hypergeometric tests, applying a repertoire-size bias correction to TCR pairs. A later analysis estimated false discovery rates by permuting HLA or CMV assignments 20 times. A later analysis grouped co-occurring TCRs with DBSCAN, adding TCRdist sequence similarity when clustering within HLA-allele-positive subsets. Repertoires with fewer than 30,000 or more than 120,000 public chains, plus five repertoires with anomalous nucleotide sharing, were excluded from co-occurrence clustering. The table was pulled from immuneACCESS by TCRdb, which kept in-frame rearrangements only. Such tables lose some clones; where checked, under half of the loss comes from unresolved V genes, and the rest has no known cause. V and J calls and clone size come straight from that table; D and trimming were deduced from the DNA. This sample lists 150,000 to 200,000 clones; around 78% were detected once. Together, the top ten hold around 3.3% of the sample.

As concerns this clone: Its specific antigen is unknown. Base qualities are not at hand, and no much larger clone is one base apart.

Germline trimming amounts to 5 bases on V and 8 bases on J, with 15 as the count of junction bases outside the gene matches. Inclusive of the bounding cysteine and phenylalanine, the CDR3 is 16 residues long. The entry retains the CDR3 DNA only, 48 bases that are in frame from base 1. Taken from the germline V gene, the CDR1 and CDR2 loops are SGHVS and FQNEAQ. In total, 500 to 700 healthy bone marrow donors made up the cohort. At the time of sampling, every cohort member was nominally healthy, though immune exposures that went unrecorded were likely present. The donor tested CMV seronegative and was one of the 352 seronegative cohort members. A peripheral blood sample was provided by each donor, and peripheral blood mononuclear cells were used for TCR beta sequencing. The Qiagen DNeasy Blood Extraction Kit was used to extract genomic DNA from the blood cell samples. Overall study outcomes, separate from this receptor: The study gave a list of 150 to 200 TCR beta chains associated with cytomegalovirus. The classifier was reported to diagnose cytomegalovirus status with high specificity and sensitivity in both the original and validation cohorts. Linkage disequilibrium might explain the correlated functional status among segregating V segments, but an unknown experimental factor could not be excluded. Assigning TCR associations to individual alleles was difficult when HLA alleles, especially DR and DQ, strongly co-occurred. Because the 87-base-pair reads could not distinguish some IMGT-functional V segments, including TRBV6-2 and TRBV6-3, those segments were excluded. A later genetic analysis associated a missense DCLRE1C variant with V-gene and J-gene trimming of TCR beta chains, and an independent cohort replicated the association. In a later analysis, HLA-associated TCR beta chains were found to be more clonally expanded and to have lower generation probabilities than equally common non-associated chains. According to a later analysis, parvovirus B19, influenza, CMV and Epstein-Barr virus appeared linked to several top co-occurrence clusters. A cluster of highly shared sequence variants was judged likely to represent a technical artifact of the sequencing pipeline. A further reported finding was that TCR beta sequences accurately predicted the HLA-A and HLA-B alleles for most subjects in the first cohort. In this cohort, only TCR beta chains were sequenced, and detectable features were limited by the absence of alpha or paired-chain data. A later analysis found that most CMV-associated TCR beta chains appeared HLA-restricted, with HLA associations seemingly driven largely by CMV exposure. Most TCR sequences were seen in very few donors, while some public TCRs were found in many individuals. The presence/absence analyses assumed that sequencing depth was roughly uniform across donors, and that assumption may not be true. In a later analysis, the rate of TCR association differed among HLA loci, with DRB1 alleles having the most associated TCRs and HLA-C alleles having the fewest. The authors suggested that the approach could potentially be extended to other disease states and immunological phenotypes. Because counts were too low, around 18 rarely observed V segments, including chromosome 9 orphons, were left out of the earlier analysis of 587 of the donors. In vitro tests confirmed that a few of the cytomegalovirus-associated TCR beta chains recognize cytomegalovirus antigens. Broadly in line with IMGT annotations, most TCR beta V segments showed up in productive rearrangements about 90% or about 30% of the time in an earlier analysis of around 550 of the donors. Specific HLA alleles were associated with 15,000 to 20,000 TCR beta sequences at a false discovery rate of 0.05 in a later analysis. CMV serostatus was the only immune exposure information available for the cohort. HLA typing was unavailable for some donors at each locus, so association tests used only the typed subset. Compared with the approximately 600-donor mean, donors in an Asian-associated ancestry cluster had fewer N-insertions in productive TCRs, according to a later genetic analysis.

Sequencing was performed on PBMCs. This receptor was taken from a woman between 40 and 50 years old in good health and CMV-seronegative. The chain is assembled from TRBV7-8 and TRBJ1-2, with 9 central nucleotides matching TRBD1. The CDR3 reads as follows: CASSPRRDRAIRGYTF. The base sequence is TGTGCCAGCAGCCCGCGGCGGGACAGGGCTATTCGCGGCTACACCTTC.